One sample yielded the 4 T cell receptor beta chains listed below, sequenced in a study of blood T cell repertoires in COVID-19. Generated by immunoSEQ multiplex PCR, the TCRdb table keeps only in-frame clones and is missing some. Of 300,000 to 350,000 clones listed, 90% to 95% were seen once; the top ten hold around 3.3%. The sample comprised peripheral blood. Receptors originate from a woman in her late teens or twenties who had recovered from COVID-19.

CDR3 DNA sequence: TGTGCCAGCAGCCCCGGTGGGGGGGCCACTGAAGCTTTCTTT. Protein sequence: CASSPGGGATEAFF. The chain uses TRBV7-9 and TRBJ1-1; weak D call: TRBD1 (6 bases). Per the germline V gene, CDR1 is SEHNR and CDR2 is FQNEAQ (reference sequence). V gave up 5 bases and J gave up 4 bases, with 14 bases separating them. The CDR3 loop spans 14 amino acids.

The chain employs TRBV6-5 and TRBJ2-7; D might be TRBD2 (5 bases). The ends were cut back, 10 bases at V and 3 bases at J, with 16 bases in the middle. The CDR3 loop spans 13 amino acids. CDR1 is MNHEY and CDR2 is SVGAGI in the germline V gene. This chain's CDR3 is CATRRSSGYEQYV. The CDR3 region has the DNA TGTGCCACCCGGAGGTCGTCAGGCTACGAGCAGTACGTC.

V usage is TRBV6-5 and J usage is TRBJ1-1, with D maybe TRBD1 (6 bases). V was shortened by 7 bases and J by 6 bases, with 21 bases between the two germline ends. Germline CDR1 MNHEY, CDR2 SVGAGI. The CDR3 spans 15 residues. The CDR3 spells CASITIQGWTAEAFF. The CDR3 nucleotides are TGTGCCAGCATTACGATACAGGGCTGGACCGCTGAAGCTTTCTTT.

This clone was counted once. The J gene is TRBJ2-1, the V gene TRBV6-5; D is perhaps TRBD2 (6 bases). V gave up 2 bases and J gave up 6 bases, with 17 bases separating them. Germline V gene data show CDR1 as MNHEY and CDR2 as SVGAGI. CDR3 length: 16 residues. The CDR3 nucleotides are TGTGCCAGCAGTTACAGTGTGTTAGCGGTTGGCAATGAGCAGTTCTTC. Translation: CASSYSVLAVGNEQFF.